In this sample, the clone carrying this T cell receptor (beta chain) turned up a few times. Its antigen remains unknown. No donor was unhealthy or non-Caucasian. The sample comes from a study of identical twins. This CDR3 is 14 amino acids long. Trimming took 6 bases from V and 6 from J, leaving 17 bases between them. CDR1 and CDR2 (germline): LGHDT, YNNKEL (reference sequence). Study-wide findings and caveats: In cord blood, abundant beta clonotypes had fewer insertions; memory showed no trend. Excess low generation probability was seen in twin-shared out-of-frame alpha sequences.

The authors used template switching to add a universal primer site and gave cDNA unique molecular identifiers. TCRdb redid the calling of the 5' RACE reads with MiXCR, one entry per CDR3 protein. The table lists around 1.7 million distinct CDR3 sequences, around 29% of them singletons. This receptor was obtained from a newborn girl in good health. The sample comprised cord blood. The chain uses TRBV3-1 and TRBJ1-1; D unresolved. The CDR3 spells CASSMGNIAAEAFF. For the CDR3, the DNA is TGTGCCAGCAGTATGGGGAACATTGCTGCTGAAGCTTTCTTT. Combining the CDR3 with reference TRBV3-1 and TRBJ1-1 gives the whole variable domain DTAVSQTPKYLVTQMGNDKSIKCEQNLGHDTMYWYKQDSKKFLKIMFSYNNKELIINETVPNRFSPKSPDKAHLNLHINSLELGDSAVYFCASSMGNIAAEAFFGQGTRLTVV.